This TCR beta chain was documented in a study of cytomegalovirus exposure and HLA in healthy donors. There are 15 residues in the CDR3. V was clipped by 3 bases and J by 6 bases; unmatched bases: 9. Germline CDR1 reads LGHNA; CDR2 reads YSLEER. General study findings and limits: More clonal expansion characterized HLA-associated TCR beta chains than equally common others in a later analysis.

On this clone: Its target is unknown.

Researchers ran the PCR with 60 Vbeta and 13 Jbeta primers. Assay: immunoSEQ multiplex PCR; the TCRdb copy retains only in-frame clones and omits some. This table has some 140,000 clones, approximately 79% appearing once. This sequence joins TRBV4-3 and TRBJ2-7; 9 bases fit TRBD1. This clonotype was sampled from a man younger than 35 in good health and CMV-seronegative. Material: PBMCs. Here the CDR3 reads CASSQVTGGRGEQYF. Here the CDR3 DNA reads TGCGCCAGCAGCCAGGTTACAGGGGGCCGAGGCGAGCAGTACTTC.